This entry lists 27 T cell receptor beta chains sequenced from one sample in a study of blood T cells in healthy people across ages (dated by TCRdb to between 2014 and 2017). The protocol used for the library was 5' RACE. The run used an Illumina HiSeq 2500. A second PCR of 7 to 11 cycles was performed with a sample-barcoded 5' primer and a J-beta primer mix. The public sequencing data were trimmed at Q25 with fastp and processed into clonotypes with MiXCR by TCRdb, which kept only in-frame beta chains. Each CDR3 protein appears once, grouped with its most common genes and DNA. The sample table records about 1,500,000 distinct CDR3 sequences; 28% of these occur just once. 7.7% of the sample lies in the top ten. The sample consisted of blood. Receptor source: a woman aged 30 to 39 in good health.

The rearrangement links TRBV28 to TRBJ2-5; D is uncertain. The germline CDR1 and CDR2 sequences are MDHEN and SYDVKM. Trimming stripped 2 bases from V and 8 bases from J, with 12 bases between. The CDR3 is made up of 13 amino acids. The CDR3 nucleotides are TGTGCCAGCAGTTTAAGTAGTGAGAGCACCCAGTACTTC. Translation gives CASSLSSESTQYF.

This rearrangement joins TRBV6-5 to TRBJ2-3, with 9 positions matching TRBD2. This CDR3 spans 18 amino acids. J was trimmed by 0 bases and V by 0 bases; bases with no gene match: 7. Germline CDR1 reads MNHEY; CDR2 reads SVGAGI. The CDR3 nucleotides are TGTGCCAGCAGTTACTCGAAAGGCGGGAGGGATAGCACAGATACGCAGTATTTT. Protein product: CASSYSKGGRDSTDTQYF.

There are many counts of this clonotype. The chain carries TRBV28 and TRBJ2-3, with D hard to call. The CDR3 is 13 residues long. CDR1 is MDHEN, CDR2 SYDVKM, per germline. The ends were cut back, 2 bases at V and 2 bases at J, with 5 bases in the middle. CDR3 region: CASSLPVTDTQYF. CDR3 bases: TGTGCCAGCAGTTTACCCGTCACAGATACGCAGTATTTT.

The rearrangement uses TRBV29-1 and TRBJ1-5, with a possible D match to TRBD1 (6 bases). The V end was cut by 7 bases, the J end by 9 bases, with 22 bases between. CDR1 and CDR2 from the germline V gene are SQVTM and ANQGSEA. This CDR3 is 14 amino acids long. CDR3 sequence reads: CSGLGGRRIGPQHF. The CDR3 coding sequence is TGCAGCGGTCTGGGGGGGCGAAGAATAGGGCCCCAGCATTTT.

The chain employs TRBV3-1 and TRBJ1-4; D may be TRBD1 (6 bases). There are 14 residues in the CDR3. Between the trimmed V and J ends, which lost 7 bases and 7 bases, there was a span of 16 bases. Per germline, CDR1 LGHDT and CDR2 YNNKEL (reference sequence). Written as DNA, the CDR3 is TGTGCCAGCACTGAGAGGGGAGGGGGTGAAAAACTGTTTTTT. It is translated as CASTERGGGEKLFF. Supplemented by reference TRBV3-1 and TRBJ1-4, the full variable domain reads DTAVSQTPKYLVTQMGNDKSIKCEQNLGHDTMYWYKQDSKKFLKIMFSYNNKELIINETVPNRFSPKSPDKAHLNLHINSLELGDSAVYFCASTERGGGEKLFFGSGTQLSVL.

At least ten counts were recorded for this clonotype. This chain links TRBV29-1 with TRBJ2-5; D gene unclear. CDR1 SQVTM and CDR2 ANQGSEA come from the germline V gene. The V gene lost 7 bases and the J gene lost 7 bases, with 16 bases spanning the gap. This CDR3 has 12 residues. CDR3 nucleotide sequence: TGCAGCGCCGGGTCCTCGTTCTCGACCCAGTACTTC. This codes for CSAGSSFSTQYF.

This clonotype appeared a single time. The rearrangement links TRBV5-5 to TRBJ2-1, with a tentative D call TRBD1 (6 bases). Trimming pared 3 bases from V and 3 bases from J, leaving 19 bases between. The CDR3 extends over 17 amino acids. Germline V gene lookup returns CDR1 SGHKS and CDR2 YYEKEE (reference sequence). Here the CDR3 DNA reads TGTGCCAGCAGCTCTCCTTCCACCAGGGGCCACTACAATGAGCAGTTCTTC. This codes for CASSSPSTRGHYNEQFF.

This clonotype was observed a few times. This rearrangement joins TRBV10-2 to TRBJ1-3; D remains unclear. CDR1 and CDR2 (germline): WSHSY, SAAADI. The CDR3 loop spans 13 amino acids. The V gene lost 3 bases and the J gene lost 1 base, with 4 bases spanning the gap. The CDR3, as DNA: TGCGCCAGCAGTGACCCTTCTGGAAACACCATATATTTT. Translation gives CASSDPSGNTIYF.

Regarding this clonotype: A read error may account for a junction end that differs from germline. CDR3 amino acids: CASFPLRWGNSTDMQYF. CDR3 DNA sequence: TGTGCCAGCTTCCCTCTGAGATGGGGAAATTCCACAGATATGCAGTATTTT. The J gene is TRBJ2-3, the V gene TRBV7-3, with unresolved D. There are 17 residues in the CDR3. From germline, CDR1 is SGHTA and CDR2 FQGTGA.

This clonotype was seen at least ten times. The chain couples TRBV12-3 or TRBV12-4 to TRBJ2-3; D possibly corresponds to TRBD1 (5 bases). The CDR3 is 14 residues long. The V gene lost 6 bases and the J gene lost 9 bases, with 19 bases spanning the gap. The DNA of the CDR3 is TGTGCCAGCAGGAGAGAAACAGACAGTGGAACGCAGTATTTT. It encodes CASRRETDSGTQYF.

This clonotype was picked up many times. The chain has TRBV5-5 and TRBJ2-5; the D gene could be TRBD1 or TRBD2 (6 bases each). Germline CDR1 is SGHKS and CDR2 is YYEKEE (reference sequence). The CDR3 length is 17 residues. V was trimmed by 1 base and J by 5 bases, leaving 21 bases between them. The CDR3, as DNA: TGTGCCAGCAGCTTGCTGGGGGCGGGATCTCTGTCGGAGACCCAGTACTTC. Its translation is CASSLLGAGSLSETQYF.

This clonotype occurred many times. The chain couples TRBV20-1 to TRBJ2-1; 7 bases line up with TRBD2. The length of the CDR3 is 14 residues. After removal of 4 bases from V and 4 bases from J, the junction contained 7 bases not matched to a gene. Looked up from germline, CDR1 is DFQATT and CDR2 is SNEGSKA (reference sequence). The CDR3 is CSAIDQRGYNEQFF. In DNA, the CDR3 is TGCAGTGCTATTGACCAGCGGGGTTACAATGAGCAGTTCTTC.

The J gene is TRBJ2-1, the V gene TRBV20-1; no reliable D call. This CDR3 contains 15 residues. The germline gives CDR1 DFQATT, CDR2 SNEGSKA (reference sequence). V was trimmed by 5 bases and J by 10 bases, leaving 24 bases between them. The CDR3 DNA sequence: TGCAGTGCTCGGAAGGATTTAGCCGGAATAAACGAGCAGTTCTTC. It codes for CSARKDLAGINEQFF.

This chain connects TRBV2 to TRBJ1-4; no clear D gene. This CDR3 contains 15 residues. Germline CDR1 reads SNHLY; CDR2 reads FYNNEI. V was cut by 4 bases and J by 4 bases, with 13 bases left in between. The CDR3 region has the DNA TGTGCCAGCAGTGGTCGTGAATCGTATAATGAAAAACTGTTTTTT. Protein product: CASSGRESYNEKLFF. The full variable domain, in which reference TRBV2 and TRBJ1-4 provide the parts outside the CDR3, is EPEVTQTPSHQVTQMGQEVILRCVPISNHLYFYWYRQILGQKVEFLVSFYNNEISEKSEIFDDQFSVERPDGSNFTLKIRSTKLEDSAMYFCASSGRESYNEKLFFGSGTQLSVL.

The chain couples TRBV7-2 to TRBJ2-3; D may be TRBD2 (5 bases). Deletions cut 3 bases from V and 4 bases from J, with 14 bases between. The CDR3 has 15 amino acids. The germline V gene has CDR1 SGHTA and CDR2 FQGNSA. As DNA, the CDR3 is TGTGCCAGCAGCTTCCACGGGGTAGTGGCAGATACGCAGTATTTT. Protein sequence: CASSFHGVVADTQYF.

This clonotype was picked up a small number of times. The chain has TRBV20-1 and TRBJ2-5; D is possibly TRBD1 or TRBD2 (5 bases each). CDR3 length: 14 amino acids. Germline CDR1 reads DFQATT; CDR2 reads SNEGSKA (reference sequence). Trimming took 3 bases from V and 0 from J, leaving 11 bases between them. CDR3 nucleotides: TGCAGTGCTAGTAGGGACCTCGACCAAGAGACCCAGTACTTC. Translated, it gives CSASRDLDQETQYF.

This clonotype appeared a few times. V and J are TRBV7-2 and TRBJ2-1, with 7 bases that match TRBD2. The CDR3 is 17 residues long. Germline CDR1 is SGHTA and CDR2 is FQGNSA. The junction had 14 bases not matched to a gene; V was cut back by 5 bases and J by 4 bases. The CDR3 DNA reads as TGTGCCAGCAGCCGACGGAGGCTAGCGGAGGGTTACAATGAGCAGTTCTTC. Its protein is CASSRRRLAEGYNEQFF.

In DNA, the CDR3 is TGTGCCAGCAGCCACCGGGACGGGGTCTATGGCTACACCTTC. This codes for CASSHRDGVYGYTF. J is TRBJ1-2 and V is TRBV7-2; possible D gene TRBD1, 5 bases. The V gene's germline CDR1 is SGHTA and CDR2 FQGNSA. Trimming pared 5 bases from V and 4 bases from J, leaving 14 bases between. The CDR3 spans 14 residues.

The chain is built from TRBV12-3 or TRBV12-4 and TRBJ2-7, with TRBD1 matching over 7 bases. This CDR3 has 14 residues. V was clipped by 6 bases and J by 4 bases; unmatched bases: 9. The CDR3 coding sequence is TGTGCCAGCAGCCAAGGGGACAGAGTTTACGAGCAGTACTTC. It is translated as CASSQGDRVYEQYF.

The genes are TRBV15 and TRBJ1-2; 7 bases agree with TRBD1. V lost 4 bases to trimming and J lost 4 bases; unmatched junction nucleotides: 6. Germline V gene lookup returns CDR1 LNHNV and CDR2 YYDKDF (reference sequence). CDR3 length equals 14 residues. Written as DNA, the CDR3 is TGTGCCACCAGCATTGAGGGGGCCCGCTATGGCTACACCTTC. Residues: CATSIEGARYGYTF.

This clonotype was seen at least ten times. The V and J genes are TRBV5-1 and TRBJ1-2; tentatively, D is TRBD1 (5 bases). Trimming took off 5 bases at V and 2 bases at J, with 13 bases between the two ends. The CDR3 is made up of 14 amino acids. CDR1 is SGHRS and CDR2 is YFSETQ in the germline V gene. In nucleotides, the CDR3 is TGCGCCAGCAGATACGACAGTACCAACTATGGCTACACCTTC. This sequence encodes CASRYDSTNYGYTF. The full variable domain, its missing parts supplied by reference TRBV5-1 and TRBJ1-2, is KAGVTQTPRYLIKTRGQQVTLSCSPISGHRSVSWYQQTPGQGLQFLFEYFSETQRNKGNFPGRFSGRQFSNSRSEMNVSTLELGDSALYLCASRYDSTNYGYTFGSGTRLTVV.

This clonotype has at least ten counts. The chain has TRBV20-1 and TRBJ2-1; the match to TRBD2 covers 12 bases. V was pared by 6 bases and J by 4 bases, with 13 bases of the junction left unmatched. The CDR3 totals 17 residues. Germline V CDR1 and CDR2: DFQATT, SNEGSKA (reference sequence). Here the CDR3 DNA reads TGCAGTGCCCCCGGGACTAGCGGGCCTCTATATTACAATGAGCAGTTCTTC. Translation: CSAPGTSGPLYYNEQFF.

There are a few counts of this clonotype. The chain links TRBV2 to TRBJ1-2; D gene ambiguous. This CDR3 spans 15 amino acids. Trimming left V 0 bases short and J 4 bases short, with 12 bases between. The germline V gene encodes CDR1 SNHLY and CDR2 FYNNEI. CDR3 loop: CASSEAYDPGYGYTF. The CDR3 DNA reads as TGTGCCAGCAGTGAAGCGTACGACCCAGGCTATGGCTACACCTTC.

The chain uses TRBV18 and TRBJ2-4; D is ambiguous. Trimming stripped 0 bases from V and 13 bases from J, with 16 bases between. Per germline, CDR1 KGHSH and CDR2 LQKENI. The CDR3 covers 14 residues. CDR3 sequence: CASSPPVRYNEQYF. Here the CDR3 DNA reads TGTGCCAGCTCACCACCGGTCAGGTACAATGAGCAGTACTTC.

The chain combines TRBV6-5 with TRBJ1-2, with unresolved D. The germline gives CDR1 MNHEY, CDR2 SVGAGI. V was trimmed by 5 bases and J by 0 bases, leaving 13 bases between them. The CDR3 length is 15 residues. CDR3 protein: CASSPPWASNYGYTF. The DNA of the CDR3 is TGTGCCAGCAGTCCCCCGTGGGCGTCTAACTATGGCTACACCTTC.

The chain employs TRBV14 and TRBJ1-1; D is unclear. V was shortened by 1 base and J by 1 base, with 16 bases between the two germline ends. Germline-derived CDR1 and CDR2 are SGHDN and FVKESK. CDR3 length: 17 residues. CDR3: CASSQGLPALTNTEAFF. CDR3 sequence (DNA): TGTGCCAGCAGCCAAGGCCTTCCCGCCCTGACGAACACTGAAGCTTTCTTT.

The chain couples TRBV7-9 to TRBJ2-7; 7 bases map to TRBD1. The V segment lost 6 bases and the J segment 6 bases; nucleotides outside the gene matches: 8. This CDR3 is 13 amino acids long. CDR1 and CDR2 from the germline V gene are SEHNR and FQNEAQ (reference sequence). The CDR3 bases are TGTGCCAGCAGAAAAACAGGGGATCGCGAGCAGTACTTC. It translates to CASRKTGDREQYF. Complete variable domain (other parts from reference TRBV7-9 and TRBJ2-7): DTGVSQNPRHKITKRGQNVTFRCDPISEHNRLYWYRQTLGQGPEFLTYFQNEAQLEKSRLLSDRFSAERPKGSFSTLEIQRTEQGDSAMYLCASRKTGDREQYFGPGTRLTVT.